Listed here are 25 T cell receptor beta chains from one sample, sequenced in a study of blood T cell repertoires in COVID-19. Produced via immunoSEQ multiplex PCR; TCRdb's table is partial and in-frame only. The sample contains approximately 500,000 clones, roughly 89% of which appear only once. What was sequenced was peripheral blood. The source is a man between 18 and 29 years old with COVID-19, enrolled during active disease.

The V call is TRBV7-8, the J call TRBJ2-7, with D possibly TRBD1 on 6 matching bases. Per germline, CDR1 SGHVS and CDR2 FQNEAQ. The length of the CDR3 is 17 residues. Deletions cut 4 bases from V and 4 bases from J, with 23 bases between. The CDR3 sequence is CASSSLGVGQGLYEQYF. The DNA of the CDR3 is TGTGCCAGCAGCTCCCTGGGGGTGGGTCAGGGGCTGTACGAGCAGTACTTC.

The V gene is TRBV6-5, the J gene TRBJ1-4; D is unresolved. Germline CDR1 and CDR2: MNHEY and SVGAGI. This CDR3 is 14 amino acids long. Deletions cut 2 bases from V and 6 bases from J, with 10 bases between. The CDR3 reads CASSYGRHDEKLFF. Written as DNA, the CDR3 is TGTGCCAGCAGTTACGGCAGGCATGATGAAAAACTGTTTTTT.

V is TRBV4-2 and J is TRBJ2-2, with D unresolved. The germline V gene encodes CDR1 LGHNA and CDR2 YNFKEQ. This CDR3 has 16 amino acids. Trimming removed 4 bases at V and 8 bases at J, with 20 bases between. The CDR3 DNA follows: TGTGCCAGCAGCCCGCGATTCCCTCCCCCCCGTGGGGAGCTGTTTTTT. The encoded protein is CASSPRFPPPRGELFF.

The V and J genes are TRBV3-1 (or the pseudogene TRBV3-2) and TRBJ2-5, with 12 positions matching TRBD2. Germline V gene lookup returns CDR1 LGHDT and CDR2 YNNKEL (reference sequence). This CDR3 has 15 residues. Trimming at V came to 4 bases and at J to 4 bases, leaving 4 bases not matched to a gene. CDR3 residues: CASSLGLAGRETQYF. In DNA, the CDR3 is TGTGCCAGCAGCCTAGGACTAGCGGGGCGAGAGACCCAGTACTTC.

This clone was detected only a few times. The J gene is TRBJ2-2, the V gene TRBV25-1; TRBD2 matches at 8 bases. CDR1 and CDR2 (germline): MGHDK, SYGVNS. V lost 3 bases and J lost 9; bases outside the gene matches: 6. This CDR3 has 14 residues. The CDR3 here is CASSDSTSARELFF. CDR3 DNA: TGTGCCAGCAGTGACTCGACTAGCGCTCGGGAGCTGTTTTTT. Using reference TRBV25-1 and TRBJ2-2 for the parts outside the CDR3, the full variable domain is EADIYQTPRYLVIGTGKKITLECSQTMGHDKMYWYQQDPGMELHLIHYSYGVNSTEKGDLSSESTVSRIRTEHFPLTLESARPSHTSQYLCASSDSTSARELFFGEGSRLTVL.

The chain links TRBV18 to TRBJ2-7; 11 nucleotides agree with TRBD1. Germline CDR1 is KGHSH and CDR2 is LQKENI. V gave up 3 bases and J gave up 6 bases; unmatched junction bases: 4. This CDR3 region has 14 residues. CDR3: CASSPGTGGREQYF. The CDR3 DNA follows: TGTGCCAGCTCACCGGGGACAGGGGGGCGCGAGCAGTACTTC.

CDR3 residues: CASSPPGQGSPLHF. The CDR3 coding sequence is TGTGCCAGCAGCCCCCCGGGACAGGGCTCACCCCTCCACTTT. The rearrangement uses TRBV3-1 (or the pseudogene TRBV3-2) and TRBJ1-6; 9 bases match TRBD1. The CDR3 covers 14 residues. Germline V gives CDR1 LGHDT, CDR2 YNNKEL (reference sequence). The junction had 5 bases not matched to a gene; V was cut back by 4 bases and J by 10 bases.

The CDR3 bases are TGCGCCAGCAGCCAAGGCTACGGGACTGCGCTACCCTTGCAAGAGACCCAGTACTTC. Its translation is CASSQGYGTALPLQETQYF. This chain connects TRBV4-1 to TRBJ2-5; D is possibly TRBD2 (6 bases). Germline values: CDR1 MGHRA, CDR2 YSYEKL. The germline V and J ends were trimmed by 1 base and 2 bases, with 23 bases remaining between them. There are 19 residues in the CDR3.

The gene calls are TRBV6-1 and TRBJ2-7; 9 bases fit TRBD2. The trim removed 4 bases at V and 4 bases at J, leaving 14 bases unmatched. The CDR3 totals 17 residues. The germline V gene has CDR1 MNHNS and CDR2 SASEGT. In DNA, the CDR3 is TGTGCCAGCAGTGGGGGGCGAGGAATCCTAGCGGGGTACGAGCAGTACTTC. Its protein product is CASSGGRGILAGYEQYF.

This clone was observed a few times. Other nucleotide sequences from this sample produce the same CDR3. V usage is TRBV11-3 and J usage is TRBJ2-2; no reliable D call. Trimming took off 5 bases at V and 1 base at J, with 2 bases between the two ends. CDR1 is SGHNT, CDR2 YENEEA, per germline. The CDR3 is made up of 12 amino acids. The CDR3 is CASSQNTGELFF. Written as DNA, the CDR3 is TGTGCCAGCAGCCAGAACACCGGGGAGCTGTTTTTT.

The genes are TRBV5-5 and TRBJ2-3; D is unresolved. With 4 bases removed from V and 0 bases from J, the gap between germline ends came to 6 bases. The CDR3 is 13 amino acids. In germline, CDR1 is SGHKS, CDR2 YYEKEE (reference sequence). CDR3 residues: CASSTASTDTQYF. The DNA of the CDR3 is TGTGCCAGCAGCACAGCTAGCACAGATACGCAGTATTTT.

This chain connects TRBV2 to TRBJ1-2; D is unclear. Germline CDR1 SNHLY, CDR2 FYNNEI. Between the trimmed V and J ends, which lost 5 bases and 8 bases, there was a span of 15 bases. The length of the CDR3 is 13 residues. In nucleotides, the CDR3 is TGTGCCAGCAGTATCAGGCAGTCGGGAGGCTACACCTTC. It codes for CASSIRQSGGYTF.

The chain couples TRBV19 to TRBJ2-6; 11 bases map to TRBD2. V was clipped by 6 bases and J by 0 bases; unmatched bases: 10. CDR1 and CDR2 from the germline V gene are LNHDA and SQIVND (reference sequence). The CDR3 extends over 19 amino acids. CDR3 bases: TGTGCCAGTAGCACCCTAGGACTAGCGGGTCCCTCTGGGGCCAACGTCCTGACTTTC. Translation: CASSTLGLAGPSGANVLTF.

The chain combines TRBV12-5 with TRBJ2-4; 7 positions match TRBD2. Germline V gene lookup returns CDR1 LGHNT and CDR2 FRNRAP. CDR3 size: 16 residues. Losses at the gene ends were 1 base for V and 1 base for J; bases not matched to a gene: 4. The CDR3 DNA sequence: TGTGCTAGTGGTTTGGAGGCCGGGGGGGCCAAAAACATTCAGTACTTC. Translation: CASGLEAGGAKNIQYF.

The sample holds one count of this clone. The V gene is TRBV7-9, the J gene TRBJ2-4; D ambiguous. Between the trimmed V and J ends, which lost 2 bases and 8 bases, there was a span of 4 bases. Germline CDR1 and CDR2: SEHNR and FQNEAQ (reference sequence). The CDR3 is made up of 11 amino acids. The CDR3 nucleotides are TGTGCCAGCAGCTTACTTGACATTCAGTACTTC. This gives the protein CASSLLDIQYF. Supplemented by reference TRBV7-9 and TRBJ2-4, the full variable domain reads DTGVSQNPRHKITKRGQNVTFRCDPISEHNRLYWYRQTLGQGPEFLTYFQNEAQLEKSRLLSDRFSAERPKGSFSTLEIQRTEQGDSAMYLCASSLLDIQYFGAGTRLSVL.

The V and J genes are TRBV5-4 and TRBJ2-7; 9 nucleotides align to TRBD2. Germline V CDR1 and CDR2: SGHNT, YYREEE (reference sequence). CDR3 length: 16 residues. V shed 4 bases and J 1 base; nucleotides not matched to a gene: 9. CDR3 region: CASSTNSGGPSYEQYF. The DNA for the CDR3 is TGTGCCAGCAGCACGAATAGCGGGGGTCCATCCTACGAGCAGTACTTC.

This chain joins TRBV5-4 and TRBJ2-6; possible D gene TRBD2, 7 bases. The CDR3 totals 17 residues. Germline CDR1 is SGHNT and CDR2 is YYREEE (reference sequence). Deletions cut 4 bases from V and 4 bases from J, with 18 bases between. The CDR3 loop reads CASSGPQRDKGANVLTF. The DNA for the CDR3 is TGTGCCAGCAGCGGACCTCAGCGGGACAAGGGGGCCAACGTCCTGACTTTC.

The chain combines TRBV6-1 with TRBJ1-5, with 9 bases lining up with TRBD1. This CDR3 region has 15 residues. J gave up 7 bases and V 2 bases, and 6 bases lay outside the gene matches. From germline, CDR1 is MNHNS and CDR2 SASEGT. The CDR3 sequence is CASSELQGAGQPQHF. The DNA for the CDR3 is TGTGCCAGCAGTGAATTACAGGGGGCAGGCCAGCCCCAGCATTTT.

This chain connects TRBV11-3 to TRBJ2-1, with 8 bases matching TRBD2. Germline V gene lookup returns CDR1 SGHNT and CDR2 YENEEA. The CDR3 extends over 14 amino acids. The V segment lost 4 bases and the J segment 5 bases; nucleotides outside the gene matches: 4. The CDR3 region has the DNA TGTGCCAGCAGCTCGGAACTAGCGGACAATGAGCAGTTCTTC. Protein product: CASSSELADNEQFF.

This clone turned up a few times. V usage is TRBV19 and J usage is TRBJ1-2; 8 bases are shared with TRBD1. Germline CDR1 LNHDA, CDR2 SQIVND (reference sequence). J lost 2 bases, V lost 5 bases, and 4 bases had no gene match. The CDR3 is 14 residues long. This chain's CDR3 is CASSLRTGNYGYTF. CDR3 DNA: TGTGCCAGTAGTCTCCGGACAGGGAACTATGGCTACACCTTC.

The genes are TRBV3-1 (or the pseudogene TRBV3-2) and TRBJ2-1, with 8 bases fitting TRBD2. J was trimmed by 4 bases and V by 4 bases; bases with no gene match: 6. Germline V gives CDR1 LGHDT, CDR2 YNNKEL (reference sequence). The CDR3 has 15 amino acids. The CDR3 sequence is CASSPSGGPYNEQFF. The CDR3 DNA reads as TGTGCCAGCAGCCCGAGCGGGGGTCCATACAATGAGCAGTTCTTC.

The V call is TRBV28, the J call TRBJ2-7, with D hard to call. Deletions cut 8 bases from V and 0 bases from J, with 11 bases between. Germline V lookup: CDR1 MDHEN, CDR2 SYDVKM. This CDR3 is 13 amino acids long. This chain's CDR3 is CASRETSSYEQYF. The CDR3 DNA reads TGTGCCAGCCGTGAAACTTCCTCCTACGAGCAGTACTTC. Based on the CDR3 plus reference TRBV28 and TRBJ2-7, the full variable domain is DVKVTQSSRYLVKRTGEKVFLECVQDMDHENMFWYRQDPGLGLRLIYFSYDVKMKEKGDIPEGYSVSREKKERFSLILESASTNQTSMYLCASRETSSYEQYFGPGTRLTVT.

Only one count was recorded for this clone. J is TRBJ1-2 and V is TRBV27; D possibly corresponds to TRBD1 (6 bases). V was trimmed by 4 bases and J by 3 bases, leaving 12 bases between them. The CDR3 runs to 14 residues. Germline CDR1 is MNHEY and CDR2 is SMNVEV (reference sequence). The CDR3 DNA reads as TGTGCCAGCAGTTCCTCCGGGACATACTATGGCTACACCTTC. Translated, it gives CASSSSGTYYGYTF.

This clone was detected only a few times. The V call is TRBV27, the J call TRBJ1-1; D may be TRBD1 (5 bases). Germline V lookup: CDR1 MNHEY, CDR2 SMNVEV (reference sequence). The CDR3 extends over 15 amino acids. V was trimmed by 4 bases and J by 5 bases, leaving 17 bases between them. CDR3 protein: CASSYQGALGTEAFF. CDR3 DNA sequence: TGTGCCAGCAGTTATCAAGGGGCCCTGGGGACTGAAGCTTTCTTT.

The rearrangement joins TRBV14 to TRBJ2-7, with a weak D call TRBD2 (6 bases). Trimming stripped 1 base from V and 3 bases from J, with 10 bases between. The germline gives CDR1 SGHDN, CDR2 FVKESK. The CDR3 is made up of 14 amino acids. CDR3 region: CASSQGRGIYEQYF. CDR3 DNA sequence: TGTGCCAGCAGCCAAGGGCGCGGGATCTACGAGCAGTACTTC.